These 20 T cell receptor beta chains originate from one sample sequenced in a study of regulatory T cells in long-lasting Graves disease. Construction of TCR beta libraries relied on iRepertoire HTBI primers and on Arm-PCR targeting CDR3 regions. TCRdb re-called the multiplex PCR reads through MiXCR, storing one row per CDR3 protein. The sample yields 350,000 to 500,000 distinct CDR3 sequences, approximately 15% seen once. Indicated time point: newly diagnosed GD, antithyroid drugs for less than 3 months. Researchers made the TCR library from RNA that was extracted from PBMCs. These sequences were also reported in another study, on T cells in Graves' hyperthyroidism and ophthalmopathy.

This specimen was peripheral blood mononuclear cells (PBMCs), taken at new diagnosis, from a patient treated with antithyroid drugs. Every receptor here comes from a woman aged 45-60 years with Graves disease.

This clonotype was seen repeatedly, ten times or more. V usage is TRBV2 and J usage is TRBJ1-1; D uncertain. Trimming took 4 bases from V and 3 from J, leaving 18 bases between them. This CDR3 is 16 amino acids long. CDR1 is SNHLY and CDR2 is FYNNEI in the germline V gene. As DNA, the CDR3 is TGTGCCAGCAGTGGGTCGGGTTATTTTGTAGACACTGAAGCTTTCTTT. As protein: CASSGSGYFVDTEAFF. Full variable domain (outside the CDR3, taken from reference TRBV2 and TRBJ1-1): EPEVTQTPSHQVTQMGQEVILRCVPISNHLYFYWYRQILGQKVEFLVSFYNNEISEKSEIFDDQFSVERPDGSNFTLKIRSTKLEDSAMYFCASSGSGYFVDTEAFFGQGTRLTVV.

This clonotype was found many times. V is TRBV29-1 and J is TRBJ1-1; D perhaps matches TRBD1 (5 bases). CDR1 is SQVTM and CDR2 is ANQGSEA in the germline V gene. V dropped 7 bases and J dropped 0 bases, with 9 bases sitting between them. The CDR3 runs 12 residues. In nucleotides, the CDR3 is TGCAGCGGGGGACGGTTGAACACTGAAGCTTTCTTT. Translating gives CSGGRLNTEAFF.

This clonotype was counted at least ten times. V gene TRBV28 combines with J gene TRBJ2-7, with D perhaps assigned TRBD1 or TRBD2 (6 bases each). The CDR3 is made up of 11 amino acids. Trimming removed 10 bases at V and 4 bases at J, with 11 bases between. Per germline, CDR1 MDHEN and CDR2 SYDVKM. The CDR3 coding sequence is TGTGCCACCACGGGGGCTTACGAGCAGTACTTC. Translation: CATTGAYEQYF.

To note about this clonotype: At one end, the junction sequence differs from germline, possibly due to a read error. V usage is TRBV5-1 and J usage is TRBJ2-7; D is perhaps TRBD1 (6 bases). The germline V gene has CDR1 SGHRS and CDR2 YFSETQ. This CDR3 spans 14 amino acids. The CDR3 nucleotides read TGCGCCAGTAGCTACCAGGACAGCCCCTACGAGCAGTACTTC. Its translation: CASSYQDSPYEQYF.

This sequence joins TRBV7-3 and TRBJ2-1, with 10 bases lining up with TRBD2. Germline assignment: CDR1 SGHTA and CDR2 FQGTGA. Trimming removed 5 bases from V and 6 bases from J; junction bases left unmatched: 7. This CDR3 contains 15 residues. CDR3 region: CASSPRLAGSNEQFF. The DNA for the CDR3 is TGTGCCAGCAGCCCCAGACTAGCGGGCAGCAATGAGCAGTTCTTC.

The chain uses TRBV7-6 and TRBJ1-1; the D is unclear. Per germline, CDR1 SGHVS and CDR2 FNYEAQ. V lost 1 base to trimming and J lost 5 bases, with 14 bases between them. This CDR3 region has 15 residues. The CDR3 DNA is TGTGCCAGCAGCTTAGGTTCGGGGTTAGTAACTGAAGCTTTCTTT. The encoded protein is CASSLGSGLVTEAFF.

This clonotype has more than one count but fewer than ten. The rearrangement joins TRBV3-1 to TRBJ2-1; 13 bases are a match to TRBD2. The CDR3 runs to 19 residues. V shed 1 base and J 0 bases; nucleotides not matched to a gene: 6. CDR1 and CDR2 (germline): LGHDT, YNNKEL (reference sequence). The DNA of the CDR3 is TGTGCCAGCAGCCAAGCGGGACTAGCGGGACCCAGCTCCTACAATGAGCAGTTCTTC. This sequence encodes CASSQAGLAGPSSYNEQFF.

The CDR3 spells CAISEGGPIFGNTIYF. CDR3 nucleotides: TGTGCCATCAGTGAGGGTGGTCCCATCTTTGGAAACACCATATATTTT. V gene TRBV10-3 combines with J gene TRBJ1-3; no clear D gene. The CDR3 has 16 amino acids. CDR1 and CDR2 (germline): ENHRY, SYGVKD. Trimming took 2 bases from V and 3 from J, leaving 14 bases between them.

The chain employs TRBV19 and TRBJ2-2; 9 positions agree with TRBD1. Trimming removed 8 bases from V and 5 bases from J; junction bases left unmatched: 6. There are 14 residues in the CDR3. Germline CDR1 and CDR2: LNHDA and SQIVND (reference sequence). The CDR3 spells CASHRGQRTGELFF. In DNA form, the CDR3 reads TGTGCCAGTCACAGGGGGCAGAGAACCGGGGAGCTGTTTTTT.

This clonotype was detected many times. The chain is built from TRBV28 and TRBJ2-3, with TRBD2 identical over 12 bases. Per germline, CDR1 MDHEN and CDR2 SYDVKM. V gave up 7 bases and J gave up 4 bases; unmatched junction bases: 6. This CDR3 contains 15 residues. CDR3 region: CASTRTSGTPDTQYF. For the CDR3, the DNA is TGTGCCAGCACCCGGACTAGCGGGACTCCAGATACGCAGTATTTT.

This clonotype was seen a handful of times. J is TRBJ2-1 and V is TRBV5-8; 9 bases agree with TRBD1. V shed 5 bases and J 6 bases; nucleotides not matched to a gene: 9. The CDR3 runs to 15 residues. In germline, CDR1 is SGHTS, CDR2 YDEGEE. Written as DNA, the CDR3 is TGTGCCAGCAGTGCCGGGACAGGGCCCTTCAATGAGCAGTTCTTC. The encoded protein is CASSAGTGPFNEQFF.

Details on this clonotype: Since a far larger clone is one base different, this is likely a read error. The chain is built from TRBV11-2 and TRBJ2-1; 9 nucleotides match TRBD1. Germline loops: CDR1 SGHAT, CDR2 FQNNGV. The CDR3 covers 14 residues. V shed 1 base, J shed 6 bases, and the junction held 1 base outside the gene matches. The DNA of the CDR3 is TGTGCCAGCAGCTTAGGGACAGGGGTCAATGAGCAGTTCTTC. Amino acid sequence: CASSLGTGVNEQFF. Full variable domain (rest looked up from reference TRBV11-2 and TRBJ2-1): EAGVAQSPRYKIIEKRQSVAFWCNPISGHATLYWYQQILGQGPKLLIQFQNNGVVDDSQLPKDRFSAERLKGVDSTLKIQPAKLEDSAVYLCASSLGTGVNEQFFGPGTRLTVL.

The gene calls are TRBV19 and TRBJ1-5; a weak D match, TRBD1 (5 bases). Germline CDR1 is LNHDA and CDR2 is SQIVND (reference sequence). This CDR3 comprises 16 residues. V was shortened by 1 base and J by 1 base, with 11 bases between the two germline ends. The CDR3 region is CASSIGQPGSNQPQHF. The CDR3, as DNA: TGTGCCAGTAGTATAGGGCAGCCAGGGAGCAATCAGCCCCAGCATTTT. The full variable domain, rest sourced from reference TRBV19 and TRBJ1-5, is DGGITQSPKYLFRKEGQNVTLSCEQNLNHDAMYWYRQDPGQGLRLIYYSQIVNDFQKGDIAEGYSVSREKKESFPLTVTSAQKNPTAFYLCASSIGQPGSNQPQHFGDGTRLSIL.

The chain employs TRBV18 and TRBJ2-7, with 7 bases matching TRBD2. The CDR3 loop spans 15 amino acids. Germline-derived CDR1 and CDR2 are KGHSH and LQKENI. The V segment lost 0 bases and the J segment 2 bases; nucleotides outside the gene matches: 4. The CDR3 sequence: CASSPPAGATYEQYF. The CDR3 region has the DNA TGTGCCAGCTCACCACCGGCGGGAGCTACCTACGAGCAGTACTTC.

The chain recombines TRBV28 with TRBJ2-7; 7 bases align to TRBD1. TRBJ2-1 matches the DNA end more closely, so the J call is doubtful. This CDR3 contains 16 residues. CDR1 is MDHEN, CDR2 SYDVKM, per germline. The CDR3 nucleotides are TGTGCCAGCAGTTTAATGGACAGGAGCTCCTACAATGAGCAGTTCTTC. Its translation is CASSLMDRSSYNEQFF.

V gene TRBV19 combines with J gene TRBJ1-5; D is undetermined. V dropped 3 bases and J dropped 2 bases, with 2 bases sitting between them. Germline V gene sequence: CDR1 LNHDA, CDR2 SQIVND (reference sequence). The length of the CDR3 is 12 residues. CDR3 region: CASSMGNQPQHF. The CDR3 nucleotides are TGTGCCAGTAGTATGGGCAATCAGCCCCAGCATTTT.

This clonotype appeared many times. CDR3 nucleotide sequence: TGTGCCAGCAGTGTGGACCTAGGGGATGGCTACACCTTC. It yields the protein CASSVDLGDGYTF. V usage is TRBV2 and J usage is TRBJ1-2, with D perhaps TRBD1 (5 bases). There are 13 residues in the CDR3. CDR1 and CDR2 (germline): SNHLY, FYNNEI. V lost 4 bases and J 6 bases, leaving 12 bases between the germline ends.

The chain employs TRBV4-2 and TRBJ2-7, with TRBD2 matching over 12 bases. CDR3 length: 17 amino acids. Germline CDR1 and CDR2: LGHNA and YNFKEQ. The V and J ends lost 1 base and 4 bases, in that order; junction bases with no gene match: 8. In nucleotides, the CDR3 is TGTGCCAGCAGCCAAGTTGGAAGACTAGCGGGAGCTTACGAGCAGTACTTC. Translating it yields CASSQVGRLAGAYEQYF.

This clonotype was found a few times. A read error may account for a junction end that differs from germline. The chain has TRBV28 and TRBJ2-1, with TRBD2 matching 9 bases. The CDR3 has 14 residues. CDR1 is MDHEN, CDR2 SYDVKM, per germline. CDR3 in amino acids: CASRTGTSYDEQFF. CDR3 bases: TGTGCCAGCAGAACCGGGACTAGCTACGATGAGCAGTTCTTC.

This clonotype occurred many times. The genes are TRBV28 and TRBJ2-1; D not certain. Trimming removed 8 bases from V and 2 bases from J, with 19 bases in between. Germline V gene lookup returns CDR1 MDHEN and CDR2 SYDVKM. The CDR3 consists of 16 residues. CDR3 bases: TGTGCCAGCTGCCCGGGCCTACGCAAAACCTACAATGAGCAGTTCTTC. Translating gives CASCPGLRKTYNEQFF. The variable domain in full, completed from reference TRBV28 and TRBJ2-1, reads DVKVTQSSRYLVKRTGEKVFLECVQDMDHENMFWYRQDPGLGLRLIYFSYDVKMKEKGDIPEGYSVSREKKERFSLILESASTNQTSMYLCASCPGLRKTYNEQFFGPGTRLTVL.